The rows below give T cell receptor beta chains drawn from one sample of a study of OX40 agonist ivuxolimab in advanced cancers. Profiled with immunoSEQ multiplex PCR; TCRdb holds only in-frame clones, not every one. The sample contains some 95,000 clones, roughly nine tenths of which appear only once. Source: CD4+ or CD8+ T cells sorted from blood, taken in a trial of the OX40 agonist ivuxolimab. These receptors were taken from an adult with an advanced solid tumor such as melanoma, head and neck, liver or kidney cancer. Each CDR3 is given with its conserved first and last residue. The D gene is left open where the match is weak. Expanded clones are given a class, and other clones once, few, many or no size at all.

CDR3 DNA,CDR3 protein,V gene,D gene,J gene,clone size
TGTGCCAGCAGCCAAGTAGCTAGAAGCGAGCAGTTCTTC,CASSQVARSEQFF,TRBV14,.,TRBJ2-1,.
TGTGCCAGTAGTGTACAGGGACGCAGAACCTACGAGCAGTACTTC,CASSVQGRRTYEQYF,TRBV19,.,TRBJ2-7,few
TGTGCCAGCAGCGACCCGACAGGGAAAAGCTACGAGCAGTACTTC,CASSDPTGKSYEQYF,TRBV25-1,TRBD1,TRBJ2-7,once
TGTGCCAGCAGCGGGGGGCAGGGCCAATCACCCCTCCACTTT,CASSGGQGQSPLHF,TRBV9,.,TRBJ1-6,.
TGCGCCAGCAGTAGACTAGCAGGGGAGCAGTACTTC,CASSRLAGEQYF,TRBV10-2,TRBD2,TRBJ2-7,.
TGCAGCGTTGTAATCACCTCCTACGAGCAGTACTTC,CSVVITSYEQYF,TRBV29-1,.,TRBJ2-7,.
TGTGCCAGCAGCTCAACCGGACAGGGTTGGCATCAGCCCCAGCATTTT,CASSSTGQGWHQPQHF,TRBV7-9,TRBD1,TRBJ1-5,.
TGTGCCAGCAGCCCCGTGGATTCCTACGAGCAGTACTTC,CASSPVDSYEQYF,TRBV4-2,.,TRBJ2-7,.
TGTGCCAGCAGCCGCACAGGGCCCTATGGAAAACTGTTTTTT,CASSRTGPYGKLFF,TRBV11-2,.,TRBJ1-4,.
TGTGCCAGCAGCTTAGCGGGGGTGGAGACCCAGTACTTC,CASSLAGVETQYF,TRBV11-2,.,TRBJ2-5,.
TGTGCCAGCAGCTTGCGTCCAGACTCTGGAAACACCATATATTTT,CASSLRPDSGNTIYF,TRBV11-3,.,TRBJ1-3,.
TGTGCCAGCAGCCAAGATCCAGGATATGAGCAGTTCTTC,CASSQDPGYEQFF,TRBV14,.,TRBJ2-1,.
TGTGCCAGCAGCTCGTTACAGGGGGCGGCTGGAAACACCATATATTTT,CASSSLQGAAGNTIYF,TRBV11-2,TRBD1,TRBJ1-3,.
TGTGCCAGCAGTTACTCCGGCGACTACGAGCAGTACTTC,CASSYSGDYEQYF,TRBV6-5,.,TRBJ2-7,.
TGTGCCAGCAGGGTCGTGGGGGGACCCAAAAACATTCAGTACTTC,CASRVVGGPKNIQYF,TRBV6-5,.,TRBJ2-4,.
TGCGCCAGCTATCTAGGGAGCCCCGGACCAGCCCAGTACTTC,CASYLGSPGPAQYF,TRBV5-1,.,TRBJ2-5,.
TGTGCCATCAGCAGTCCCGGGGTCGAGCAGTACTTC,CAISSPGVEQYF,TRBV10-3,.,TRBJ2-7,.
TGTGCCAGCAGCTGGACCGGGACAGTCACATTAGTTCGCACAGATACGCAGTATTTT,CASSWTGTVTLVRTDTQYF,TRBV5-4,TRBD1,TRBJ2-3,.
TGTGCCAGCAGCTTCCCACTGGACGGGGTAGCAGATACGCAGTATTTT,CASSFPLDGVADTQYF,TRBV7-3,.,TRBJ2-3,.
TGTGCCAGCAGCGCTACTGGACAGACGATAGCCAAAAACATTCAGTACTTC,CASSATGQTIAKNIQYF,TRBV5-4,.,TRBJ2-4,.
TGTGCCAGCAGTCCAAACAGGGGTGGAAACACCATATATTTT,CASSPNRGGNTIYF,TRBV27,TRBD1,TRBJ1-3,.
TGTGCCATCAGTAACGGACTAGCGGGGACCTACAATGAGCAGTTCTTC,CAISNGLAGTYNEQFF,TRBV10-3,TRBD2,TRBJ2-1,.
TGTGCCAGCAGTGAAGGCTTAGGCACTAACTATGGCTACACCTTC,CASSEGLGTNYGYTF,TRBV6-1,.,TRBJ1-2,.
TGTGCCAGCAGGGAGGGGAACAATCAGCCCCAGCATTTT,CASREGNNQPQHF,TRBV2,.,TRBJ1-5,.
TGTGCCAGCAGTGCCCGACAGGATTACCCCGGGGAGCTGTTTTTT,CASSARQDYPGELFF,TRBV2,.,TRBJ2-2,.
TGCGCCAGCAGCTTGGGGGACAGCGCTTCCGAGCAGTACTTC,CASSLGDSASEQYF,TRBV5-1,TRBD1,TRBJ2-7,once
TGTGCCAGCAGCCCCCTAAAGCGTGTCGCAGCCTACGAGCAGTACTTC,CASSPLKRVAAYEQYF,TRBV5-6,.,TRBJ2-7,.
TGTGCCAGCAGTTACGACCGGGACAACACCTACGAGCAGTACTTC,CASSYDRDNTYEQYF,TRBV6-5,.,TRBJ2-7,.
TGTGTCACCCAAACATCCGGGAATGAGCAGTTCTTC,CVTQTSGNEQFF,TRBV6-5,.,TRBJ2-1,.
TGCGCCAGCAGCTCTAGCGGGACCCAAGAGACCCAGTACTTC,CASSSSGTQETQYF,TRBV5-1,TRBD2,TRBJ2-5,.
TGTGCCAGCTCATCGAATACAGGGCCCCCTGAAGCTTTCTTT,CASSSNTGPPEAFF,TRBV18,.,TRBJ1-1,.
TGTGCCAGCTCACCTAGTGGGCAGACTTCTAGCAATCAGCCCCAGCATTTT,CASSPSGQTSSNQPQHF,TRBV18,.,TRBJ1-5,.
TGTGCCAGAAGCTTGTTCCGGGGAGGTAGTAAGGGGTTCGTGTTTTTT,CARSLFRGGSKGFVFF,TRBV5-3,.,TRBJ1-4,once
TGTGCCAGCTCACCACTCCCTAGTGGGACAGATACGCAGTATTTT,CASSPLPSGTDTQYF,TRBV18,.,TRBJ2-3,.
TGTGCCAGCAGTCCCGCGGGGGGGACCGGGGAGCTGTTTTTT,CASSPAGGTGELFF,TRBV6-5,TRBD2,TRBJ2-2,.
TGTGCCAGCAGCTTGGAGGGGGCAGATACGCAGTATTTT,CASSLEGADTQYF,TRBV7-9,.,TRBJ2-3,.
TGCGCCAGCAGTGTACAGGGAGAAACTGAAGCTTTCTTT,CASSVQGETEAFF,TRBV10-2,.,TRBJ1-1,.
TGTGCCAGCAGCCCAACCTGGGGGCTTGGATCACCCCTCCACTTT,CASSPTWGLGSPLHF,TRBV6-5,.,TRBJ1-6,.
TGTGCCAGCAGCCTACCCGGGACTTCTTCCTACGAGCAGTACTTC,CASSLPGTSSYEQYF,TRBV7-2,.,TRBJ2-7,once
TGTGCCAGTAGTATCCAGGGTCCCCAAGAGACCCAGTACTTC,CASSIQGPQETQYF,TRBV19,.,TRBJ2-5,.
TGTGCCTGCCTTAGAGCCGGGGAGCTGTTTTTT,CACLRAGELFF,TRBV30,.,TRBJ2-2,.
TGTGCCAGTTCCGGGACAGTCTCTGGAAACACCATATATTTT,CASSGTVSGNTIYF,TRBV19,TRBD1,TRBJ1-3,.
TGTGCCAGCTCACCCTCTACAGCACTCGGCGAGCAGTACTTC,CASSPSTALGEQYF,TRBV18,.,TRBJ2-7,few
TGTGCCAGTAACGCCCAGGGCGGTGGGTACGAGCAGTACTTC,CASNAQGGGYEQYF,TRBV19,.,TRBJ2-7,.
TGTGCCAGCAGCCGACGACTGGTTCCCTATAATTCACCCCTCCACTTT,CASSRRLVPYNSPLHF,TRBV5-6,.,TRBJ1-6,.
TGTGCCTGGAGTGGCCGCGGACAGAGATACGAGCAGTACTTC,CAWSGRGQRYEQYF,TRBV30,.,TRBJ2-7,.
TGTGCCATCAGTGCAGCGGGGGGTGACACCGGGGAGCTGTTTTTT,CAISAAGGDTGELFF,TRBV10-3,TRBD2,TRBJ2-2,.
TGTGCCAGCAGCTTGGGTCACAGTCCCCACTATGGCTACACCTTC,CASSLGHSPHYGYTF,TRBV5-6,.,TRBJ1-2,.
TGCGCCAGCAGACCGGACGCAGATGGCTACACCTTC,CASRPDADGYTF,TRBV5-1,.,TRBJ1-2,once
TGTGCCAGCACCATATCGGACGGAATCTATGGCTACACCTTC,CASTISDGIYGYTF,TRBV5-5,.,TRBJ1-2,.
TGCGCCAGCAGCTTGCATGGGACAGGGGGCTTCCAAGAGACCCAGTACTTC,CASSLHGTGGFQETQYF,TRBV5-1,TRBD1,TRBJ2-5,.